This entry concerns a single T cell receptor (beta chain). In this sample, this clonotype turned up many times. The antigen this receptor binds is unknown. Per-nucleotide qualities are absent, and no much larger clonotype sits a single base away. The data stem from a study of blood T cells in healthy people across ages (dated by TCRdb to the mid-2010s). In terms of the full investigation: Template switching captured roughly one uniquely barcoded TCR beta cDNA molecule per two T cells in model experiments. Age-related changes in TCR beta repertoire diversity were measured in the study by deep sequencing normalized with unique cDNA molecular identifiers. Four age groups were formed from the donors: young (average about 16 years), middle-aged (approximately 41), aged (under 70) and long-lived (about 75). Using the same blood draw, the study looked at two additional independent replicas of 1 million unique cDNA reads for two donors, one aged 18 to 30 and the other aged 80 or older.

The library was prepared using 5' RACE. These reads were obtained on an Illumina HiSeq 2500. A second roughly 7 to 11 cycle PCR used a sample-barcoded 5' primer and a J-beta primer mix. A template-switch 5' adaptor carrying 12 random nucleotides introduced a unique molecular identifier onto each TCR beta cDNA molecule. At least 2.5 million CDR3-containing paired-end reads were obtained from each sample. The Mint cDNA synthesis kit, primed by a TRBC-specific oligonucleotide, was used to synthesize first-strand cDNA from all RNA. After uracil-DNA glycosylase treatment, a first 18-cycle PCR used universal primers M1SS and BC2_uni_R on all cDNA. Per the source publication's procedure: For normalization, 1 million high-quality reads, each with a distinct molecular identifier, were randomly selected from each sample. Reads sharing molecular identifiers were discarded rather than binned into consensus sequences. MiTCR, run with a Q25 quality threshold and the strictest error-elimination algorithm, handled CDR3 identification, clonotype clustering and error correction. A nonparametric unseen species model with Euler transformation was used to estimate a lower bound on total TCR beta diversity. TCRdb passed the public sequencing reads through fastp at Q25 and MiXCR, retaining productive beta sequences. Entries that share a CDR3 protein sequence are merged under the most common genes and DNA. TCRdb's processing, not the study's, gives the V and J calls here. The sample table shows 900,000 to 950,000 distinct CDR3 sequences, and 25% to 35% are seen once. Roughly a tenth of the sample comes from the top ten.

Systemically healthy Caucasian individuals from Russia, some 40 in total and aged about 6 to 100 years, were included as donors. Approximately 10 milliliters of peripheral blood were collected from each donor into EDTA-treated Vacutainer tubes. Ficoll-Paque density-gradient centrifugation was used to isolate PBMCs, with at least 6 million per sample. Trizol reagent was used to extract total RNA from PBMCs, with at least 5 micrograms per sample. Naive CD45RAhigh/CD27high T cell percentages were measured by flow cytometry on a PBMC aliquot from every donor. Summary of the overall study and its limitations: Since profiling was done on bulk unsorted PBMCs, naive and antigen-experienced compartments could not be conclusively compared. The percentage of naive T cells measured by flow cytometry correlated strongly with observed TCR beta diversity. Because donor CMV infection status was unknown, age-related changes in expanded clonotypes were potentially confounded. As age increased, observed TCR beta diversity per million T cells dropped in a roughly linear way, and a significant reduction was already evident by age 40. Total diversity estimates from one million sequenced T cells were considered lower bounds and underestimates. The long-lived group showed more naive CD4+ T cells, fewer expanded clones and increased TCR diversity than the aged group, suggesting age selection.

CDR1 is given as SGHRS and CDR2 as YFSETQ, both from the germline V gene. Counted from cysteine to phenylalanine, this CDR3 has 17 amino acids. Here the CDR3 DNA is all that survives: 51 bases in frame from base 1. V is pruned by 3 bases and J by 2 bases, leaving 7 bases of the junction without a gene match. In addition, the sample was reused for a study of T cells of mothers and their children. As described in the second report: Nine systemically healthy Caucasian individuals served as donors, namely three mothers together with their six children. cDNA synthesis consumed the entire amount of extracted RNA, loaded at approximately 1.5 ug RNA in each 15 ul reaction. In the second PCR, sample barcodes and 2-4 random nucleotides were introduced via the M1S primer. More than 8 million TCR beta CDR3 reads were obtained from each mother, and roughly 3 million reads were obtained from each child. Thymic selection similarly shapes TCR recombination output in related and unrelated pairs, with minor effect from inherited differences. Normalized repertoire overlap was always slightly but never significantly higher in related than unrelated mother-child pairs. With a sensitivity of about 100 clones per million clonotypes, no persistent microchimeric T cell clones were detected. Deep NGS was used in the study to compare the TCR beta repertoires of mothers and children and to look for features that separate related mother-child pairs from unrelated individuals. The mean age was around 40 +/- 4 years for the mothers and about 10 +/- 4 years for the children. Libraries were sequenced on Illumina HiSeq 2000 with 100+100 nt paired-end reads after adapter ligation with NEBNext reagents. To prevent cross-contamination, the mother and child libraries were prepared a month apart and were sequenced in separate runs. Each donor had between roughly 450,000 and 2,300,000 distinct TCR beta clonotypes identified. Naive TCR beta clonotypes were estimated from low-frequency clonotypes matched to each donor's FACS-determined naive share, without sorting.

Recombination linked TRBV5-1 to TRBJ2-3; 12 of the junction bases match TRBD2. What was sequenced was blood. The sequence derives from a woman aged 40 to 49 in good health. For the CDR3, the sequence is CASSSLAGGGVTDTQYF. DNA sequence: TGCGCCAGCAGCTCACTAGCGGGGGGTGGTGTCACAGATACGCAGTATTTT.